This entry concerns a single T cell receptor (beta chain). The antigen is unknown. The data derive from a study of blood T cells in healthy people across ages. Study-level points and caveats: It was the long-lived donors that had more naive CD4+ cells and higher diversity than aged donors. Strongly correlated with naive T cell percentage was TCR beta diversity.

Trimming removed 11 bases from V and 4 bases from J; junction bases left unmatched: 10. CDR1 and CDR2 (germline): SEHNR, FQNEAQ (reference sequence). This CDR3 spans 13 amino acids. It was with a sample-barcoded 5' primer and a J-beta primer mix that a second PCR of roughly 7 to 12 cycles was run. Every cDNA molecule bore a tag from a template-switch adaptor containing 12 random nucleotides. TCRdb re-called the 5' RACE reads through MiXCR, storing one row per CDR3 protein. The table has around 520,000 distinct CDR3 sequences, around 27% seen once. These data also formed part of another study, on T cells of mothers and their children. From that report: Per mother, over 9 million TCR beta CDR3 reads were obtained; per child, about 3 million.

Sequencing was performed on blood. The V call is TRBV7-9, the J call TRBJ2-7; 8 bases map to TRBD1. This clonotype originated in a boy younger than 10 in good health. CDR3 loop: CASGPRGHYEQYF. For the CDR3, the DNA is TGTGCCTCGGGTCCCAGGGGGCATTACGAGCAGTACTTC.